The next 17 T cell receptor beta chains were all read from a single sample in a study of T cells in Graves' hyperthyroidism and ophthalmopathy. From RNA transcripts, TCR beta CDR3 regions were amplified. The primer set for the first-round RT-PCR of the TCR CDR3 was HTBI. TCRdb used MiXCR to reprocess the multiplex PCR reads, holding one entry per CDR3 protein. The table records about 620,000 distinct CDR3 sequences, roughly 15% of them present only once. Specimen: blood. These receptors came from a woman aged 25 to 45 with Graves' hyperthyroidism.

This clonotype was observed many times. The V call is TRBV20-1, the J call TRBJ2-2; D is unclear. Germline CDR1 and CDR2: DFQATT and SNEGSKA (reference sequence). Between the trimmed V and J ends, which lost 2 bases and 6 bases, there was a span of 4 bases. The CDR3 extends over 11 amino acids. The CDR3 protein is CSARWAGELFF. The CDR3 DNA reads as TGCAGTGCTAGATGGGCCGGGGAGCTGTTTTTT.

This clonotype was counted many times. The chain is built from TRBV7-2 and TRBJ2-7, with D possibly being TRBD1 (6 bases). Trimming stripped 1 base from V and 4 bases from J, with 11 bases between. There are 14 residues in the CDR3. CDR1 is SGHTA, CDR2 FQGNSA, per germline. DNA for the CDR3: TGTGCCAGCAGCTTAGGGCTAGGGGGATACGAGCAGTACTTC. Its protein product is CASSLGLGGYEQYF.

There are many counts of this clonotype. The rearrangement uses TRBV7-3 and TRBJ2-1; D unresolved. Trimming took off 2 bases at V and 3 bases at J, with 11 bases between the two ends. The germline V gene encodes CDR1 SGHTA and CDR2 FQGTGA. This CDR3 contains 15 residues. The CDR3 spells CASSLRAADYNEQFF. DNA of the CDR3: TGTGCCAGCAGCTTACGGGCGGCAGACTACAATGAGCAGTTCTTC.

The chain recombines TRBV20-1 with TRBJ2-2; 10 nucleotides line up with TRBD2. V trimming: 1 base; J trimming: 1 base; junction bases outside the gene matches: 3. The germline CDR1 and CDR2 sequences are DFQATT and SNEGSKA (reference sequence). The CDR3 has 16 amino acids. DNA for the CDR3: TGCAGTGCTAGAGTTACTAGCGGGGTGAACACCGGGGAGCTGTTTTTT. This codes for CSARVTSGVNTGELFF.

The genes are TRBV6-1 and TRBJ2-3; 7 bases are shared with TRBD2. J was trimmed by 0 bases and V by 6 bases; bases with no gene match: 12. Germline V gene data show CDR1 as MNHNS and CDR2 as SASEGT. CDR3 length: 17 residues. The CDR3, as DNA: TGTGCCAGCAGGGGTGAGGAAGCGGGACCCAGCACAGATACGCAGTATTTT. The encoded protein is CASRGEEAGPSTDTQYF.

This clonotype has just a few counts. V is TRBV12-3 or TRBV12-4 and J is TRBJ1-4; TRBD1 matches 7 bases. The CDR3 has 15 residues. J was trimmed by 8 bases and V by 6 bases; bases with no gene match: 12. This chain's CDR3 is CASSPGGAAGEKLFF. The CDR3 bases are TGTGCCAGCAGCCCAGGGGGGGCGGCGGGGGAAAAACTGTTTTTT.

This clonotype was seen a few times. V is TRBV7-2 and J is TRBJ2-5; 8 bases map to TRBD1. CDR3 size: 14 residues. Germline trimming cut 5 bases from V and 5 bases from J; bases unmatched to any gene: 7. Germline CDR1 reads SGHTA; CDR2 reads FQGNSA. CDR3 sequence: CASSTSRGRETQYF. CDR3 sequence (DNA): TGTGCCAGCAGCACCAGCAGGGGGCGGGAGACCCAGTACTTC.

This clonotype was detected a few times. This chain links TRBV27 with TRBJ2-5; TRBD1 or TRBD2 may be the D gene (5 bases each). CDR3 length: 11 residues. Germline CDR1 MNHEY, CDR2 SMNVEV (reference sequence). Trimming left V 2 bases short and J 14 bases short, with 12 bases between. The CDR3 sequence: CASSLGTVHYF. CDR3 DNA sequence: TGTGCCAGCAGTTTAGGGACGGTCCACTACTTC.

This clonotype has a count of ten or more. The chain combines TRBV7-9 with TRBJ2-1; no clear D gene. CDR3 size: 12 residues. V was clipped by 5 bases and J by 10 bases, with 12 bases between them. Germline CDR1 is SEHNR and CDR2 is FQNEAQ (reference sequence). In DNA form, the CDR3 reads TGTGCCAGCAGCCCCTCGTGGAGCGAGCAGTTCTTC. Encoded protein: CASSPSWSEQFF.

This rearrangement joins TRBV20-1 to TRBJ2-7, with 7 nucleotides matching TRBD2. The CDR3 spans 14 residues. Germline CDR1 is DFQATT and CDR2 is SNEGSKA (reference sequence). The CDR3 DNA is TGCAGGGGGGAGCGGGATGGGTTTGCGGGCGAGCAGTACTTC. Translating it yields CRGERDGFAGEQYF.

V gene TRBV5-1 combines with J gene TRBJ2-7; D ambiguous. There are 12 residues in the CDR3. Trimming took off 4 bases at V and 7 bases at J, with 12 bases between the two ends. Germline assignment: CDR1 SGHRS and CDR2 YFSETQ. The DNA for the CDR3 is TGCGCCAGCAGCCATACAAGTGGAGAGCAGTACTTC. It codes for CASSHTSGEQYF.

This clonotype was picked up many times. This CDR3 reads CASSYFSSGEIGYEQYF. The CDR3 DNA sequence: TGCGCCAGCAGTTATTTCTCTAGCGGGGAAATTGGTTACGAGCAGTACTTC. The chain uses TRBV5-1 and TRBJ2-7, with TRBD2 matching over 9 bases. Germline values: CDR1 SGHRS, CDR2 YFSETQ. This CDR3 is built from 17 residues. Trimming removed 5 bases from V and 4 bases from J; junction bases left unmatched: 16.

With respect to this clonotype: A read error is possible here, since a much larger clone lies one base away. The CDR3 nucleotides are TGTGCCAGCAGTTGGGGACAGGTGAACACCGGGGAGCTGTTTTTT. Translation gives CASSWGQVNTGELFF. The rearrangement links TRBV7-9 to TRBJ2-2, with TRBD1 identical over 8 bases. V lost 6 bases to trimming and J lost 1 base; unmatched junction nucleotides: 4. In germline, CDR1 is SEHNR, CDR2 FQNEAQ (reference sequence). This CDR3 has 15 amino acids.

The chain carries TRBV5-1 and TRBJ2-1; a weak D match, TRBD2 (5 bases). V dropped 0 bases and J dropped 9 bases, with 10 bases sitting between them. This CDR3 is 13 amino acids long. CDR1 is SGHRS and CDR2 is YFSETQ in the germline V gene. The chain's CDR3 is CASSLEEGSEQFF. DNA of the CDR3: TGCGCCAGCAGCTTGGAGGAAGGGAGTGAGCAGTTCTTC.

This clonotype showed up just a few times. V usage is TRBV20-1 and J usage is TRBJ2-5; 7 bases match TRBD1. The CDR3 contains 15 residues. V was clipped by 3 bases and J by 2 bases; unmatched bases: 9. CDR1 is DFQATT, CDR2 SNEGSKA, per germline (reference sequence). The CDR3 region is CSASSPQGSQETQYF. The CDR3 DNA sequence: TGCAGTGCTAGCTCCCCACAGGGGTCACAAGAGACCCAGTACTTC.

This clonotype was observed at least ten times. The CDR3 DNA is TGTGCCAGCAGTTCGACCATAAGCCCCTTTGTCTATGGCTACACCTTC. It yields the protein CASSSTISPFVYGYTF. V usage is TRBV28 and J usage is TRBJ1-2; D uncertain. Germline V gene lookup returns CDR1 MDHEN and CDR2 SYDVKM. This CDR3 contains 16 residues. V was clipped by 4 bases and J by 4 bases, with 19 bases between them.

This clonotype has a count of ten or more. The chain carries TRBV30 and TRBJ1-1; D might be TRBD1 (5 bases). This CDR3 is built from 12 residues. Germline loops: CDR1 GTSNPN, CDR2 SVGIG (reference sequence). V shed 8 bases and J shed 3 bases, with 13 bases lying between them. The CDR3 protein is CARMAGHTEAFF. The CDR3 coding sequence is TGTGCCCGGATGGCAGGGCACACTGAAGCTTTCTTT. The entire variable domain, with the rest obtained from reference TRBV30 and TRBJ1-1, is as follows: SQTIHQWPATLVQPVGSPLSLECTVEGTSNPNLYWYRQAAGRGLQLLFYSVGIGQISSEVPQNLSASRPQDRQFILSSKKLLLSDSGFYLCARMAGHTEAFFGQGTRLTVV.